One and the same sample provided the 16 T cell receptor beta chains below, sequenced in a study of shared clonotypes between healthy human individuals. Assay used: immunoSEQ multiplex PCR; TCRdb lists only in-frame clones, some missing. The data show about 1.1 million clones, about 84% seen once. Sequenced material: memory CD4+ T cells from PBMCs. Subset of the sample: CD45RA-negative fraction. These receptors were collected from a young man in good health. Some clones in this sample may be carry-over from other donors' samples.

This clone showed up just a few times. V usage is TRBV7-9 and J usage is TRBJ1-2; D ambiguous. The germline CDR1 and CDR2 sequences are SEHNR and FQNEAQ (reference sequence). The CDR3 covers 15 residues. V dropped 1 base and J dropped 2 bases, with 11 bases sitting between them. The CDR3 spells CASSLGAAPNYGYTF. The CDR3 DNA reads as TGTGCCAGCAGCTTAGGGGCAGCCCCCAACTATGGCTACACCTTC.

The chain employs TRBV18 and TRBJ2-7, with D possibly matching TRBD2 (6 bases). Looked up from germline, CDR1 is KGHSH and CDR2 is LQKENI. The CDR3 is made up of 14 amino acids. V lost 6 bases to trimming and J lost 0 bases, with 12 bases between them. The CDR3 protein is CASSRGGNSYEQYF. DNA for the CDR3: TGTGCCAGCTCTCGAGGAGGGAACTCCTACGAGCAGTACTTC. Full variable domain (outside the CDR3, taken from reference TRBV18 and TRBJ2-7): NAGVMQNPRHLVRRRGQEARLRCSPMKGHSHVYWYRQLPEEGLKFMVYLQKENIIDESGMPKERFSAEFPKEGPSILRIQQVVRGDSAAYFCASSRGGNSYEQYFGPGTRLTVT.

The chain recombines TRBV4-3 with TRBJ2-5; D remains ambiguous. V shed 0 bases and J shed 5 bases, with 22 bases lying between them. CDR1 LGHNA and CDR2 YSLEER come from the germline V gene. The CDR3 totals 18 residues. The CDR3 region is CASSQEYQADGQSETQYF. The CDR3 nucleotides are TGCGCCAGCAGCCAAGAATATCAGGCCGATGGTCAGTCGGAGACCCAGTACTTC.

Worth noting for this clone: Since a much larger clone is just one base distant, this may be a read error. In the same sample, other DNA sequences code for this CDR3. This chain links TRBV7-9 with TRBJ2-1; unclear D gene. From germline, CDR1 is SEHNR and CDR2 FQNEAQ (reference sequence). V was clipped by 2 bases and J by 6 bases, with 2 bases between them. The CDR3 loop spans 11 amino acids. DNA for the CDR3: TGTGCCAGCAGCTTACTCAATGAGCAGTTCTTC. Translating it yields CASSLLNEQFF.

This clone was seen many times. This sample also contains other DNA sequences that code for the same CDR3. The rearrangement uses TRBV29-1 and TRBJ2-3; 11 bases match TRBD2. This CDR3 region has 15 residues. CDR1 SQVTM and CDR2 ANQGSEA come from the germline V gene. The ends lost 7 bases at V and 3 bases at J; junction bases unmatched: 9. CDR3 amino acids: CSAQGLAVGTDTQYF. The CDR3 DNA follows: TGCAGCGCCCAGGGACTAGCGGTGGGGACAGATACGCAGTATTTT.

CDR3 sequence reads: CARPVVSVRQFF. The CDR3 DNA is TGCGCCAGACCGGTCGTTTCGGTAAGGCAGTTCTTC. The chain employs TRBV10-1 and TRBJ2-1; unclear D gene. CDR3 length: 12 amino acids. V lost 9 bases and J 12 bases, leaving 18 bases between the germline ends. The V gene's germline CDR1 is WNHNN and CDR2 SYGVQD (reference sequence).

The gene calls are TRBV27 and TRBJ2-2; D not resolved. Trimming cost V 6 bases and J 0 bases, with 14 bases left between them. The CDR3 length is 16 residues. Germline-derived CDR1 and CDR2 are MNHEY and SMNVEV (reference sequence). Here the CDR3 DNA reads TGTGCCAGCAGATCAGAACGGAACTCGAACACCGGGGAGCTGTTTTTT. Protein: CASRSERNSNTGELFF.

CDR3 sequence: CASSLVGQGGGYTF. CDR3 nucleotide sequence: TGCGCCAGCAGCTTGGTGGGCCAGGGGGGTGGCTACACCTTC. This rearrangement joins TRBV5-1 to TRBJ1-2; TRBD1 matches 7 bases. CDR1 is SGHRS and CDR2 is YFSETQ in the germline V gene. The CDR3 extends over 14 amino acids. Germline trimming cut 0 bases from V and 7 bases from J; bases unmatched to any gene: 6.

V usage is TRBV5-1 and J usage is TRBJ1-4; D possibly corresponds to TRBD1 (5 bases). The CDR3 length is 15 residues. The germline V and J ends were trimmed by 5 bases and 3 bases, with 14 bases remaining between them. Looked up from germline, CDR1 is SGHRS and CDR2 is YFSETQ. As DNA, the CDR3 is TGCGCCAGCAGTGAACGACAGCCACCTAATGAAAAACTGTTTTTT. Translating it yields CASSERQPPNEKLFF.

This chain joins TRBV2 and TRBJ2-3, with D hard to call. CDR1 and CDR2 (germline): SNHLY, FYNNEI. The CDR3 length is 15 residues. The V gene lost 6 bases and the J gene lost 0 bases, with 13 bases spanning the gap. Written as DNA, the CDR3 is TGTGCCAGCAGACGGATCGAGCGAAGCACAGATACGCAGTATTTT. This sequence encodes CASRRIERSTDTQYF.

The genes are TRBV6-5 and TRBJ1-5; TRBD1 is a possible D gene (5 bases). This CDR3 is 14 amino acids long. Per germline, CDR1 MNHEY and CDR2 SVGAGI. Trimming removed 5 bases from V and 7 bases from J, with 15 bases in between. In DNA, the CDR3 is TGTGCCAGCAGTCCCCAGGAGGGGCGGCAGCCCCAGCATTTT. As protein: CASSPQEGRQPQHF.

The V gene is TRBV9, the J gene TRBJ1-2, with no clear D. The CDR3 runs to 15 residues. V was shortened by 3 bases and J by 2 bases, with 14 bases between the two germline ends. Per germline, CDR1 SGDLS and CDR2 YYNGEE. In DNA, the CDR3 is TGTGCCAGCAGCGGTGGCAGCGCCCTAAACTATGGCTACACCTTC. Protein: CASSGGSALNYGYTF.

This clone was counted a single time. The rearrangement links TRBV4-3 to TRBJ1-1; D may be TRBD1 (5 bases). This CDR3 comprises 12 residues. Germline values: CDR1 LGHNA, CDR2 YSLEER. The germline V and J ends were trimmed by 1 base and 9 bases, with 9 bases remaining between them. The CDR3 here is CASSQGGRQAFF. The DNA of the CDR3 is TGCGCCAGCAGCCAAGGGGGCCGCCAAGCTTTCTTT.

The genes are TRBV19 and TRBJ1-2, with no clear D. V lost 5 bases to trimming and J lost 2 bases, with 15 bases between them. The CDR3 spans 15 residues. Germline V gene data show CDR1 as LNHDA and CDR2 as SQIVND (reference sequence). The chain's CDR3 is CASSPRDTLNYGYTF. DNA for the CDR3: TGTGCCAGTAGTCCCCGTGACACCCTGAACTATGGCTACACCTTC.

J is TRBJ2-2 and V is TRBV18; 12 bases line up with TRBD2. CDR3 length: 17 amino acids. Germline loops: CDR1 KGHSH, CDR2 LQKENI. J was trimmed by 6 bases and V by 3 bases; bases with no gene match: 8. The CDR3 coding sequence is TGTGCCAGCTCACCCGAGACTAGCGGGAGAGTACCCGGGGAGCTGTTTTTT. Translated: CASSPETSGRVPGELFF. Drawing the rest from reference TRBV18 and TRBJ2-2, the complete variable domain is NAGVMQNPRHLVRRRGQEARLRCSPMKGHSHVYWYRQLPEEGLKFMVYLQKENIIDESGMPKERFSAEFPKEGPSILRIQQVVRGDSAAYFCASSPETSGRVPGELFFGEGSRLTVL.

The genes are TRBV7-9 and TRBJ2-3; 12 nucleotides agree with TRBD2. V was pared by 6 bases and J by 3 bases, with 10 bases of the junction left unmatched. Germline values: CDR1 SEHNR, CDR2 FQNEAQ (reference sequence). CDR3 length: 17 residues. The CDR3 reads CASRLTSGRARTDTQYF. The CDR3 DNA is TGTGCCAGCAGACTGACTAGCGGGAGAGCCAGGACAGATACGCAGTATTTT.